Following are 4 T cell receptor beta chains from one sample sequenced in a study of T-cell reconstitution after alpha-beta-depleted transplantation in children. The TCRbeta library incorporated unique molecular identifiers. TCRdb fed the PCR reads into MiXCR, producing one record per CDR3 protein. The repertoire holds around 600,000 distinct CDR3 sequences, with approximately 22% as singletons. The sample in question was PBMCs, mostly from graft donor cells, obtained 360 days after TCRalphabeta/CD19-depleted stem cell transplant. Receptor source: a boy under three years old who had a stem cell transplant for acute myeloid leukemia, so the T cells may come from the graft donor.

The rearrangement links TRBV12-3 or TRBV12-4 to TRBJ2-6; 12 bases agree with TRBD1. The CDR3 length is 18 residues. Trimming at V came to 7 bases and at J to 3 bases, leaving 10 bases not matched to a gene. The CDR3 DNA reads as TGTGCCAGCACCCTGGGACAGGGGGCTTTCTTTGGGGCCAACGTCCTGACTTTC. It codes for CASTLGQGAFFGANVLTF.

The J gene is TRBJ1-5, the V gene TRBV5-1; D is unresolved. V was shortened by 0 bases and J by 3 bases, with 10 bases between the two germline ends. Germline V gene sequence: CDR1 SGHRS, CDR2 YFSETQ. The CDR3 loop spans 15 amino acids. DNA for the CDR3: TGCGCCAGCAGCTTGGGCGTCAACGCCAATCAGCCCCAGCATTTT. Amino acids: CASSLGVNANQPQHF.

This clonotype was picked up many times. The chain combines TRBV20-1 with TRBJ2-7; tentative D call: TRBD2 (5 bases). The CDR3 contains 13 residues. V was pared by 8 bases and J by 4 bases, with 18 bases between. Germline lookup yields CDR1 DFQATT and CDR2 SNEGSKA (reference sequence). DNA of the CDR3: TGCAGTCTGGGCCGGCTAGCCCCTTACGAGCAGTACTTC. It is translated as CSLGRLAPYEQYF.

This clonotype was picked up a small number of times. The chain is built from TRBV20-1 and TRBJ2-1, with 9 bases fitting TRBD2. The germline V gene encodes CDR1 DFQATT and CDR2 SNEGSKA (reference sequence). The CDR3 runs to 16 residues. The V gene end was trimmed by 6 bases and the J gene end by 0 bases; junction bases not matched to a gene: 9. The CDR3 bases are TGCAGTGCGGTTAGCGGGGGAGTTCCCTCCTACAATGAGCAGTTCTTC. Residues: CSAVSGGVPSYNEQFF.